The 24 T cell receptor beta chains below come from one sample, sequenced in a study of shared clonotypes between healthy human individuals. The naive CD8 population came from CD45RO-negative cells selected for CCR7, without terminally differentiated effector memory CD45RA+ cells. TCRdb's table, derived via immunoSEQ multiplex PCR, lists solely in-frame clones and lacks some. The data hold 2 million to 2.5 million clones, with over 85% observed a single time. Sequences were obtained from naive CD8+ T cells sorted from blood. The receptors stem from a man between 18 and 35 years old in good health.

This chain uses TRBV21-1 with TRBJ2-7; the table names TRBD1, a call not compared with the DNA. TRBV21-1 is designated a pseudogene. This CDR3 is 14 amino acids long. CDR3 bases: TGTGCCAGCAGCAAAGTGGGCAGTACCTACGAGCAGTACTTC. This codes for CASSKVGSTYEQYF.

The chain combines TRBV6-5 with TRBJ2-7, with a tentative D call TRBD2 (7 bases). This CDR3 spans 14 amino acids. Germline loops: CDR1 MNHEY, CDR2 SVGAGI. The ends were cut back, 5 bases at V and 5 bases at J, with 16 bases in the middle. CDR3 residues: CASSPSRGADEQYF. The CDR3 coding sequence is TGTGCCAGCAGTCCATCACGGGGGGCCGACGAGCAGTACTTC.

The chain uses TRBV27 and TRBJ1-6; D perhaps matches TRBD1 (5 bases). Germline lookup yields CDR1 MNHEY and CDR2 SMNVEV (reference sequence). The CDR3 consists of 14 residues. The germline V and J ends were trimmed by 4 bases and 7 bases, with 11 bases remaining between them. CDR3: CASSSGLLNSPLHF. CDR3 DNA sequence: TGTGCCAGCAGTTCGGGACTTTTAAATTCACCCCTCCACTTT.

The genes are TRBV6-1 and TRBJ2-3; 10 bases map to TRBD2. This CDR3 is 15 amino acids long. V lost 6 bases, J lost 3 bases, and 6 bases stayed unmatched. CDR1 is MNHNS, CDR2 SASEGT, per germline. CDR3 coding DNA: TGTGCCAGCAGGGAGCTAGCGGGAGTAACAGATACGCAGTATTTT. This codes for CASRELAGVTDTQYF.

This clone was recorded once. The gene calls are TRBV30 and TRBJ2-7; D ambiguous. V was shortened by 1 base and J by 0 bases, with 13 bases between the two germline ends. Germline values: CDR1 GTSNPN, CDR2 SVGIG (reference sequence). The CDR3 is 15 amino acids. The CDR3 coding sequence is TGTGCCTGGAGTGCCATTGGCGCTAGCTCCTACGAGCAGTACTTC. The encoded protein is CAWSAIGASSYEQYF.

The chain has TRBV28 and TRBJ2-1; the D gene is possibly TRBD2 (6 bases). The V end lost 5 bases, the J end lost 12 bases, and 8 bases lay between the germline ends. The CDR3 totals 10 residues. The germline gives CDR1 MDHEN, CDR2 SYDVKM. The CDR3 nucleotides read TGTGCCAGCAGTGGGACTGGGCAGTTCTTC. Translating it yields CASSGTGQFF.

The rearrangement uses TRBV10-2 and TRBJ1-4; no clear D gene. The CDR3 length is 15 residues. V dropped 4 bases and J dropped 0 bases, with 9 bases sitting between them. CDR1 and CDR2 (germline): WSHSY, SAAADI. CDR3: CASSAGSATNEKLFF. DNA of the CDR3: TGCGCCAGCAGTGCGGGGTCTGCAACTAATGAAAAACTGTTTTTT.

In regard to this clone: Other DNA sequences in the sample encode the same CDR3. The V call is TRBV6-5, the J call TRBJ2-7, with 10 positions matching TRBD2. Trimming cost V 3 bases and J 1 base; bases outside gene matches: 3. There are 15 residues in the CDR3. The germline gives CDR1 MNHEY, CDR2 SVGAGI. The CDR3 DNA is TGTGCCAGCAGTTATGGACTAGCGGATTCCTACGAGCAGTACTTC. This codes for CASSYGLADSYEQYF.

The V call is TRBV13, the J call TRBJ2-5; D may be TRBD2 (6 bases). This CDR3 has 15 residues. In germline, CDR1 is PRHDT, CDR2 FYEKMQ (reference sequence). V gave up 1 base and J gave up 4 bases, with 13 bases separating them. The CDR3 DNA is TGTGCCAGCAGCTTAGTACGGGAGCAAGGAGAGACCCAGTACTTC. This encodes CASSLVREQGETQYF.

The CDR3 coding sequence is TGTGCCAGCAGCACCACTAAGGGACAGGGCGTCTACGAGCAGTACTTC. Protein: CASSTTKGQGVYEQYF. The genes are TRBV2 and TRBJ2-7; 9 positions match TRBD1. This CDR3 spans 16 amino acids. Losses at the gene ends were 6 bases for V and 3 bases for J; bases not matched to a gene: 12. Germline-derived CDR1 and CDR2 are SNHLY and FYNNEI.

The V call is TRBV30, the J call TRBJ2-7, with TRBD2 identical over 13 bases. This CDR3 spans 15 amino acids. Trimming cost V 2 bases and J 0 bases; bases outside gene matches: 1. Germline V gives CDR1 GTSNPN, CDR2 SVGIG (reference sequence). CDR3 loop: CAWSRTSGSSYEQYF. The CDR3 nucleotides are TGTGCCTGGAGTAGGACTAGCGGGAGCTCCTACGAGCAGTACTTC.

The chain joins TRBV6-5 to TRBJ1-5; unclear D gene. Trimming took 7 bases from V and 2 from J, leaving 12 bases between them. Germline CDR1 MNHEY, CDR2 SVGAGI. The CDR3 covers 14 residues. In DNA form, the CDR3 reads TGTGCCAGCACCAAGGGCGGGGGCAATCAGCCCCAGCATTTT. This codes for CASTKGGGNQPQHF.

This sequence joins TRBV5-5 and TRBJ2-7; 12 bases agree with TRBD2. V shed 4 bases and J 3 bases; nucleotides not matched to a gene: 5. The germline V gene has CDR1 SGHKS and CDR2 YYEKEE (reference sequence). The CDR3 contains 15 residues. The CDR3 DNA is TGTGCCAGCAGCCTGGGACTAGCGGGCGTCTACGAGCAGTACTTC. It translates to CASSLGLAGVYEQYF.

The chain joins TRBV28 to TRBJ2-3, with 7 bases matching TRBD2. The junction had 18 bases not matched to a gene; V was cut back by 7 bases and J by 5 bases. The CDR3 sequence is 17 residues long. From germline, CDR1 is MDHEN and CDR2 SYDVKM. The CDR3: CASTPIGLSGPGDTQYF. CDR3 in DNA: TGTGCCAGCACTCCAATTGGCCTTAGCGGGCCGGGAGATACGCAGTATTTT. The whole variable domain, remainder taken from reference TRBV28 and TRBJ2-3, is DVKVTQSSRYLVKRTGEKVFLECVQDMDHENMFWYRQDPGLGLRLIYFSYDVKMKEKGDIPEGYSVSREKKERFSLILESASTNQTSMYLCASTPIGLSGPGDTQYFGPGTRLTVL.

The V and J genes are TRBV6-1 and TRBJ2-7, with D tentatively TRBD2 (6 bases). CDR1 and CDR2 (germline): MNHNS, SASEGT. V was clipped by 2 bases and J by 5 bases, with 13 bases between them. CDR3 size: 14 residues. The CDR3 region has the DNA TGTGCCAGCAGTGAATTGGGCGGGGAACACGAGCAGTACTTC. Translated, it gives CASSELGGEHEQYF.

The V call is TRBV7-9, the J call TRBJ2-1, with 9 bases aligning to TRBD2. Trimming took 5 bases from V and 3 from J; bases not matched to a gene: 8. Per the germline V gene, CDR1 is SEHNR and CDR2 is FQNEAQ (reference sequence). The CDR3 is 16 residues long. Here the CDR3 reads CASSPTSGGLYNEQFF. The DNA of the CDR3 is TGTGCCAGCAGCCCCACCAGCGGGGGGCTCTACAATGAGCAGTTCTTC.

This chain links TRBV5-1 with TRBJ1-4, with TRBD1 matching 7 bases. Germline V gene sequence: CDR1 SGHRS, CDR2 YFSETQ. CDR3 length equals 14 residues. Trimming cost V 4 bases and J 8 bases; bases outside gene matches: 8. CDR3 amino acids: CASSTTGIREKLFF. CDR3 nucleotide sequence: TGCGCCAGCAGCACGACAGGGATTAGGGAAAAACTGTTTTTT.

The CDR3 region is CASSQDGDTDTQYF. CDR3 DNA: TGCGCCAGCAGCCAAGATGGGGACACAGATACGCAGTATTTT. The chain couples TRBV4-3 to TRBJ2-3; D gene unclear. V dropped 0 bases and J dropped 2 bases, with 6 bases sitting between them. Per germline, CDR1 LGHNA and CDR2 YSLEER. The CDR3 totals 14 residues.

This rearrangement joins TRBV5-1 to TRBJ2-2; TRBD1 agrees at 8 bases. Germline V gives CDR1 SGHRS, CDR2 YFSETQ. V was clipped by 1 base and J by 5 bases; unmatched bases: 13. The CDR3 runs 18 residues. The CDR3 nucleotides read TGCGCCAGCAGCTTGACCTGGGACAGGAGAAAGGGAACCGGGGAGCTGTTTTTT. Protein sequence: CASSLTWDRRKGTGELFF.

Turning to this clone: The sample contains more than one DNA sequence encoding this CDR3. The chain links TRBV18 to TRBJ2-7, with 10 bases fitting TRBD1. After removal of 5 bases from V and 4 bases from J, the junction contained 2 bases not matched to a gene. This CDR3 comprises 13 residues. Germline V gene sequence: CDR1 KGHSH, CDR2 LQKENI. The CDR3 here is CASSGTGDYEQYF. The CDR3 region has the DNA TGTGCCAGCTCAGGGACAGGGGATTACGAGCAGTACTTC.

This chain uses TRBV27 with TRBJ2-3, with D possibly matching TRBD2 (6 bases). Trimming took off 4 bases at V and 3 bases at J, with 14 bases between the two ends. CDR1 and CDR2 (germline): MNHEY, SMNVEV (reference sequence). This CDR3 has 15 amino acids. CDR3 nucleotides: TGTGCCAGCAGTTCCCTTGGGCGGGAAACAGATACGCAGTATTTT. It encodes CASSSLGRETDTQYF.

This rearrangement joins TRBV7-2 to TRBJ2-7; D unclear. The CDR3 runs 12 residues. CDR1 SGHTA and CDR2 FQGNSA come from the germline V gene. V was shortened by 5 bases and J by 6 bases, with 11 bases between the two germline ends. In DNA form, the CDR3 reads TGTGCCAGCAGCCCGAGGTTTCTCGAGCAGTACTTC. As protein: CASSPRFLEQYF. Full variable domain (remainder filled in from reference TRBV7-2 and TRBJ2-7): GAGVSQSPSNKVTEKGKDVELRCDPISGHTALYWYRQSLGQGLEFLIYFQGNSAPDKSGLPSDRFSAERTGGSVSTLTIQRTQQEDSAVYLCASSPRFLEQYFGPGTRLTVT.

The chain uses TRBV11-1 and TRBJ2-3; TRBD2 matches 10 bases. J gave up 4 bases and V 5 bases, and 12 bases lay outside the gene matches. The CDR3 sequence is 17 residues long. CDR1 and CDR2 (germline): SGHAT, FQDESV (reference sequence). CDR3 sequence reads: CASSPYWASGGADTQYF. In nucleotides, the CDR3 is TGTGCCAGCAGCCCTTATTGGGCTAGCGGGGGAGCAGATACGCAGTATTTT.

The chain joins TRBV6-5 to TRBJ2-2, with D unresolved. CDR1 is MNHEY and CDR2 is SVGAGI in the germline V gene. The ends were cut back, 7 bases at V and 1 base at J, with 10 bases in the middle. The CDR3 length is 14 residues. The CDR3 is CASKEDGNTGELFF. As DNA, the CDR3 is TGTGCCAGCAAGGAAGACGGGAACACCGGGGAGCTGTTTTTT.